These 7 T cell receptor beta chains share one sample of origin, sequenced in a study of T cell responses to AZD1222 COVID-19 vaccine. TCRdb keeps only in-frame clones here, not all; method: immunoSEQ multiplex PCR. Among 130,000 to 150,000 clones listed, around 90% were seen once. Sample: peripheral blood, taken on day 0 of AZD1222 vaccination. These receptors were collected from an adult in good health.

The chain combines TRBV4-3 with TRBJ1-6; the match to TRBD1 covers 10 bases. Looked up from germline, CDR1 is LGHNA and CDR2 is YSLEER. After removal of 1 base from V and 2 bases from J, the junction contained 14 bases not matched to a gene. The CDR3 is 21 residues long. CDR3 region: CASSQVYPGQGKSTYNSPLHF. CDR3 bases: TGCGCCAGCAGCCAAGTGTACCCGGGACAGGGGAAAAGTACCTATAATTCACCCCTCCACTTT.

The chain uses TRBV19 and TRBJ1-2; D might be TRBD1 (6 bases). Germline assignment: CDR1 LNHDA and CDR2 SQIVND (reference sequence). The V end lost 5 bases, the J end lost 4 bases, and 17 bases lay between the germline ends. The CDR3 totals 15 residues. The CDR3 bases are TGTGCCAGTAGTCCCCCGGGGGCCACCCTCTATGGCTACACCTTC. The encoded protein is CASSPPGATLYGYTF.

In DNA form, the CDR3 reads TGTGCCAGCAGCCATCCCGATTGGGGGGGGGACTCCTACGAGCAGTACTTC. It encodes CASSHPDWGGDSYEQYF. The V call is TRBV4-2, the J call TRBJ2-7; 7 nucleotides agree with TRBD2. CDR1 LGHNA and CDR2 YNFKEQ come from the germline V gene. Trimming took 3 bases from V and 0 from J; bases not matched to a gene: 11. The CDR3 runs 17 residues.

Written as DNA, the CDR3 is TGCAGCGTTGAGAGTTCGGGGGATGAAACCTACGAGCAGTACTTC. It is translated as CSVESSGDETYEQYF. J is TRBJ2-7 and V is TRBV29-1, with D possibly TRBD2 on 6 matching bases. This CDR3 is 15 amino acids long. V lost 3 bases and J lost 2, with 17 bases in between. The germline CDR1 and CDR2 sequences are SQVTM and ANQGSEA.

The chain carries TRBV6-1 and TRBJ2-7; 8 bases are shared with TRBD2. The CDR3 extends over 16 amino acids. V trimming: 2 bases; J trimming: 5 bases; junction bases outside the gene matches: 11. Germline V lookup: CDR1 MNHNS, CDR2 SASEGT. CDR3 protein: CASSEPAAAGGHEQYF. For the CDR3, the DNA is TGTGCCAGCAGTGAACCCGCCGCGGCGGGAGGTCACGAGCAGTACTTC.

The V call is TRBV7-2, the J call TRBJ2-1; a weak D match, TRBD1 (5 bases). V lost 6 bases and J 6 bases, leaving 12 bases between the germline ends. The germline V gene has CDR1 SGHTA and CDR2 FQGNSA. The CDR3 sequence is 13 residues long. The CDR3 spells CASRASRVNEQFF. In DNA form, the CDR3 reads TGTGCCAGCAGGGCAAGCAGGGTCAATGAGCAGTTCTTC.

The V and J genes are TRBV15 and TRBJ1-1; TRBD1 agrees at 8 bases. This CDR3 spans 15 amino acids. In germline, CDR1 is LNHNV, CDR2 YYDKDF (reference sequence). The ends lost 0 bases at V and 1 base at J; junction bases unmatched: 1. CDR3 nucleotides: TGTGCCACCAGCAGAGAGGGGACAGGGAACACTGAAGCTTTCTTT. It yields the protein CATSREGTGNTEAFF.